This TCR beta chain appears in the sequencing data of a study of cytomegalovirus exposure and HLA in healthy donors. Details on this clone: Its specificity is not known. At one of its ends the junction is not consistent with the germline gene, which may arise from a read error.

General observations from the study: It was confirmed in vitro that a few of the CMV-associated chains were specific for CMV antigens. What a later analysis showed was that several of the most significant clusters appeared linked to common viral pathogens. Sequencing likely caused a cluster of highly shared sequence variants. What a later analysis reportedly showed was that an Asian-associated ancestry cluster had fewer N-insertions than the approximately 700-donor mean.

It was with 60 Vbeta and 13 Jbeta primers that the PCR ran. Repertoires were generated with immunoSEQ multiplex PCR, while TCRdb's copy carries only in-frame clones and drops some. The sample has more than 80,000 clones, around 79% seen once. Germline CDR1 SSHAT, CDR2 FNYEAQ (reference sequence). The CDR3 has 15 residues. This sequence joins TRBV7-7 and TRBJ2-3; unclear D gene. The clonotype was recovered from a man between 18 and 35 years old in good health and CMV-seropositive. Sequencing was carried out using PBMCs. The CDR3 loop is CASSITTAKSDTQYF. In DNA form, the CDR3 reads TGTGCTAGCAGTATCACCACAGCCAAATCAGATACGCAGTATTTT.